These 14 T cell receptor beta chains were sequenced from one sample in a study of human T cells and chemical hapten exposure. TCRdb reanalysed the RACE reads using MiXCR and keeps one entry per CDR3 protein. The sample shows about 140,000 distinct CDR3 sequences, over 9.5% of them seen only once. Indicated time point: patch test 2, 6 weeks after DPC sensitization. Treatment here: therapeutic diphenylcyclopropenone sensitization with weekly scalp DPC. The sample consisted of whole blood, taken in connection with sensitization to the hapten diphenylcyclopropenone (DPC). The source of these receptors is a woman between 50 and 59 years old with alopecia areata. Some clones in this sample may be carry-over from other donors' samples.

This clonotype appeared a few times. The rearrangement uses TRBV29-1 and TRBJ2-2; the D is unclear. The CDR3 loop spans 14 amino acids. Trimming cost V 0 bases and J 7 bases, with 12 bases left between them. The V gene's germline CDR1 is SQVTM and CDR2 ANQGSEA. In nucleotides, the CDR3 is TGCAGCGTTGAAGATCCCGGGCTTGGCGGGGAGCTGTTTTTT. This gives the protein CSVEDPGLGGELFF.

This sequence joins TRBV6-2 or TRBV6-3 and TRBJ2-5; TRBD1 matches 8 bases. Germline trimming cut 5 bases from V and 3 bases from J; bases unmatched to any gene: 17. Germline V gives CDR1 MNHEY, CDR2 SVGEGT. The CDR3 loop spans 18 amino acids. The CDR3 nucleotides read TGTGCCAGCAGTCCATACACCCCTGAGACAGGGGATGAAGAGACCCAGTACTTC. Amino acids: CASSPYTPETGDEETQYF.

This clonotype was counted many times. The rearrangement uses TRBV10-3 and TRBJ1-6; maybe TRBD1 (6 bases). This CDR3 has 13 amino acids. With 3 bases removed from V and 7 bases from J, the gap between germline ends came to 7 bases. The germline gives CDR1 ENHRY, CDR2 SYGVKD. The CDR3 region has the DNA TGTGCCATCAGTGACAGGGGAAATTCACCCCTCCACTTT. This translates into CAISDRGNSPLHF.

The V gene is TRBV7-2, the J gene TRBJ2-2, with D tentatively TRBD1 (6 bases). This CDR3 is 14 amino acids long. Trimming removed 1 base at V and 6 bases at J, with 9 bases between. The V gene's germline CDR1 is SGHTA and CDR2 FQGNSA. CDR3 bases: TGTGCCAGCAGCTTAGACAGGGCATCCGGGGAGCTGTTTTTT. Amino acids: CASSLDRASGELFF. Drawing the rest from reference TRBV7-2 and TRBJ2-2, the complete variable domain is GAGVSQSPSNKVTEKGKDVELRCDPISGHTALYWYRQSLGQGLEFLIYFQGNSAPDKSGLPSDRFSAERTGGSVSTLTIQRTQQEDSAVYLCASSLDRASGELFFGEGSRLTVL.

This clonotype showed up many times. The chain employs TRBV7-6 and TRBJ1-3; D not certain. Germline V gene lookup returns CDR1 SGHVS and CDR2 FNYEAQ. V was pared by 6 bases and J by 4 bases, with 16 bases between. This CDR3 is built from 15 residues. The CDR3 DNA sequence: TGTGCCAGCAGTCGAAATCCGGGTCCCGGAAACACCATATATTTT. As protein: CASSRNPGPGNTIYF. Looking up the rest from reference TRBV7-6 and TRBJ1-3 gives the full variable domain: GAGVSQSPRYKVTKRGQDVALRCDPISGHVSLYWYRQALGQGPEFLTYFNYEAQQDKSGLPNDRFSAERPEGSISTLTIQRTEQRDSAMYRCASSRNPGPGNTIYFGEGSWLTVV.

This clonotype was found many times. The V gene is TRBV29-1, the J gene TRBJ1-5; no definite D call. The V gene's germline CDR1 is SQVTM and CDR2 ANQGSEA. The CDR3 sequence is 12 residues long. Trimming pared 4 bases from V and 0 bases from J, leaving 4 bases between. CDR3 sequence: CSVGDSNQPQHF. Written as DNA, the CDR3 is TGCAGCGTTGGAGATAGCAATCAGCCCCAGCATTTT.

This clonotype was recorded many times. This CDR3 is CASSLWLGSPLHF. CDR3 sequence (DNA): TGTGCCAGCAGCTTATGGCTGGGTTCACCCCTCCACTTT. The chain employs TRBV7-9 and TRBJ1-6; D is undetermined. This CDR3 comprises 13 residues. Germline V gene lookup returns CDR1 SEHNR and CDR2 FQNEAQ (reference sequence). The ends were cut back, 2 bases at V and 9 bases at J, with 8 bases in the middle.

V usage is TRBV9 and J usage is TRBJ1-5; TRBD1 agrees at 8 bases. V dropped 2 bases and J dropped 5; count of bases not matched to a gene: 6. The germline gives CDR1 SGDLS, CDR2 YYNGEE. This CDR3 contains 15 residues. The CDR3 here is CASSVSPQGDQPQHF. DNA of the CDR3: TGTGCCAGCAGCGTGAGTCCACAGGGGGATCAGCCCCAGCATTTT.

The V and J genes are TRBV13 and TRBJ2-1; D is uncertain. Per germline, CDR1 PRHDT and CDR2 FYEKMQ (reference sequence). Trimming shortened V by 0 bases and J by 7 bases, and 10 bases separated the two germline ends. The CDR3 is made up of 14 amino acids. The CDR3 protein is CASSLGRRENEQFF. Here the CDR3 DNA reads TGTGCCAGCAGCTTAGGCAGGAGAGAGAATGAGCAGTTCTTC. Filled out from reference TRBV13 and TRBJ2-1, the complete variable domain reads AAGVIQSPRHLIKEKRETATLKCYPIPRHDTVYWYQQGPGQDPQFLISFYEKMQSDKGSIPDRFSAQQFSDYHSELNMSSLELGDSALYFCASSLGRRENEQFFGPGTRLTVL.

As concerns this clonotype: A read error may produce the germline difference seen at one junction end. This chain joins TRBV11-2 and TRBJ2-7; 15 bases match TRBD2. CDR1 SGHAT and CDR2 FQNNGV come from the germline V gene. The CDR3 runs 18 residues. CDR3 nucleotides: TGTGACAGCAGCTTAGTAGGACTAGCGGGAGGGCCGCCCTACGAGCAGTACTTC. This codes for CDSSLVGLAGGPPYEQYF. The full variable domain, with the rest looked up from reference TRBV11-2 and TRBJ2-7, is EAGVAQSPRYKIIEKRQSVAFWCNPISGHATLYWYQQILGQGPKLLIQFQNNGVVDDSQLPKDRFSAERLKGVDSTLKIQPAKLEDSAVYLCDSSLVGLAGGPPYEQYFGPGTRLTVT.

In its sample, this clonotype was seen a few times. V gene TRBV6-1 combines with J gene TRBJ1-6; 7 bases agree with TRBD1. The CDR3 spans 15 residues. V lost 6 bases and J lost 5; bases outside the gene matches: 7. Germline V lookup: CDR1 MNHNS, CDR2 SASEGT. CDR3 region: CASRPQGPDNSPLHF. The CDR3 DNA follows: TGTGCCAGCAGACCACAGGGGCCCGATAATTCACCCCTCCACTTT.

This clonotype has a count of ten or more. The J gene is TRBJ1-3, the V gene TRBV12-3 or TRBV12-4, with D possibly matching TRBD1 (6 bases). The CDR3 consists of 17 residues. V was trimmed by 3 bases and J by 0 bases, leaving 15 bases between them. The CDR3 bases are TGTGCCAGCAGTTTTGGTGGTGGGGGGCTCTCTGGAAACACCATATATTTT. Amino acid sequence: CASSFGGGGLSGNTIYF.

The chain carries TRBV20-1 and TRBJ2-3; tentatively, D is TRBD2 (5 bases). The CDR3 is 15 residues long. Germline V lookup: CDR1 DFQATT, CDR2 SNEGSKA (reference sequence). Trimming removed 2 bases from V and 0 bases from J, with 12 bases in between. This CDR3 is CSARRWGDSTDTQYF. The DNA for the CDR3 is TGCAGTGCTAGAAGGTGGGGAGATAGCACAGATACGCAGTATTTT.

This clonotype was observed a few times. The V call is TRBV11-3, the J call TRBJ2-1; TRBD2 aligns across 7 bases. There are 14 residues in the CDR3. Germline CDR1 and CDR2: SGHNT and YENEEA. J was trimmed by 6 bases and V by 5 bases; bases with no gene match: 7. CDR3 sequence: CASSVGAGINEQFF. The CDR3, as DNA: TGTGCCAGCAGCGTGGGAGCGGGGATCAATGAGCAGTTCTTC.